This T cell receptor beta chain was documented in a study of patients and donors after allogeneic stem cell transplantation. TCRdb re-derived calls from the RT-PCR reads in MiXCR, one entry per CDR3 protein. The top ten hold 40% to 55% of the sample, which has under 170,000 distinct CDR3 sequences, 37% seen once. The CDR3 is 15 amino acids. In germline, CDR1 is SGHVS, CDR2 FQNEAQ. Between the trimmed V and J ends, which lost 1 base and 0 bases, there was a span of 9 bases. This sequence originates from a human donor who was either an allogeneic HSCT recipient or a stem cell or donor lymphocyte infusion donor (not recorded which). It is not recorded whose cells these are; they may come from a transplant donor. The chain has TRBV7-8 and TRBJ1-1, with D possibly TRBD1 on 5 matching bases. Sequencing used blood, either unsorted or a sorted T cell fraction (not recorded which). In DNA, the CDR3 is TGTGCCAGCAGCTTAGAGAGACAGCTGAACACTGAAGCTTTCTTT. Translating it yields CASSLERQLNTEAFF.